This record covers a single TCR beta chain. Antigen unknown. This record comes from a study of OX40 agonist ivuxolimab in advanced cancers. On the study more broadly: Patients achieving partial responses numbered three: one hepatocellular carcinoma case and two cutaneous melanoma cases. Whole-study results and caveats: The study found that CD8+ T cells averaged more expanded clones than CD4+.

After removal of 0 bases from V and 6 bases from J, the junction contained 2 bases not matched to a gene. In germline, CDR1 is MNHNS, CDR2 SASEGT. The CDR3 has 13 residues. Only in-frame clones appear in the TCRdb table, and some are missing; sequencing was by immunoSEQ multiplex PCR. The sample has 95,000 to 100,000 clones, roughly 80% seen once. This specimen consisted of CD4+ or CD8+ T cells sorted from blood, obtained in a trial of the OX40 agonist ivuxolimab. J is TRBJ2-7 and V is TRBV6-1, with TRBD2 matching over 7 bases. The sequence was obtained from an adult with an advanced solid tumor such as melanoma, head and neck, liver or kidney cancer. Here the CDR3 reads CASSEAGRGEQYF. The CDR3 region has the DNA TGTGCCAGCAGTGAAGCAGGGAGGGGCGAGCAGTACTTC.